This T cell receptor (beta chain) was found in a study of OX40 agonist ivuxolimab in advanced cancers. Whole-study results and caveats: Partial responders receiving 0.1-3.0 mg/kg showed among the lowest clonal expansion.

Some clones are missing from TCRdb's copy, which holds only in-frame ones; the method was immunoSEQ multiplex PCR. The sample has 56,000 or so clones; about 83% are singletons. About this clone: No antigen is known for it.

Autoimmune disease history or systemic immunosuppression disqualified patients. CDR3 length: 14 amino acids. The V segment lost 2 bases and the J segment 8 bases; nucleotides outside the gene matches: 5. CDR1 SEHNR and CDR2 FQNEAQ come from the germline V gene (reference sequence). This TCR came from an adult with an advanced solid tumor such as melanoma, head and neck, liver or kidney cancer. This chain joins TRBV7-9 and TRBJ1-4; 7 bases agree with TRBD1. The sequences come from CD4+ or CD8+ T cells sorted from blood, collected in a trial of the OX40 agonist ivuxolimab. The DNA of the CDR3 is TGTGCCAGCAGCTTAAGAAGCAGGGGGGAAAAACTGTTTTTT. Translation: CASSLRSRGEKLFF.